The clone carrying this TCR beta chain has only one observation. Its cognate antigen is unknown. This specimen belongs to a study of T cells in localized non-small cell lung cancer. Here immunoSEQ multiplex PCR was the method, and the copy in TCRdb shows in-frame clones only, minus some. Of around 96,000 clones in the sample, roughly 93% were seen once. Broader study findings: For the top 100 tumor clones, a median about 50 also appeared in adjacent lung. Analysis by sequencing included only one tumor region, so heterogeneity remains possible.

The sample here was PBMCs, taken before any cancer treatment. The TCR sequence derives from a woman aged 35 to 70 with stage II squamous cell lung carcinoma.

The CDR3 DNA reads TGTGCCAGCAGCGGCCTACAGGGGAACGAAAAACTGTTTTTT. Amino acids: CASSGLQGNEKLFF. The chain uses TRBV9 and TRBJ1-4; TRBD1 aligns across 7 bases. The CDR3 length is 14 residues. The J segment lost 8 bases and the V segment lost 3 bases, leaving 7 bases of the junction unmatched. Germline values: CDR1 SGDLS, CDR2 YYNGEE.